Listed below are T cell receptor beta chains from one sample, sequenced in a study of identifying expanded T cells in peripheral blood. Some clones are missing from TCRdb's copy, which holds only in-frame ones; the method was immunoSEQ multiplex PCR. The sample carries 50,000 to 65,000 clones, about four fifths recorded once. The specimen sequenced was blood. These receptor sequences come from a person between 18 and 70 years old in good health. Each CDR3 is given with its conserved first and last residue. Fields, in order: clone size, D gene, V gene, J gene, CDR3 DNA, CDR3 protein. The D gene is left open where the match is weak. Rows may omit the clone size; those that give it use once, few, many or a size class.

NA	NA	TRBV19	TRBJ1-5	TGTGCCAGTAGTATAGTCGGCAGCTATAGCAATCAGCCCCAGCATTTT	CASSIVGSYSNQPQHF
NA	TRBD2	TRBV14	TRBJ2-5	TGTGCCAGCAGCCAAACTAGCGGGGGGGCCCCCGAGACCCAGTACTTC	CASSQTSGGAPETQYF
NA	NA	TRBV6-6	TRBJ2-1	TGTGCCAGCAGTTACCGACAGACCAACAATGAGCAGTTCTTC	CASSYRQTNNEQFF
NA	NA	TRBV5-1	TRBJ2-2	TGCGCCAGCAGCTTAGTAGGGAACACCGGGGAGCTGTTTTTT	CASSLVGNTGELFF
once	NA	TRBV7-9	TRBJ1-3	TGTGCCAGCAGCTTAGGGGTCAACGGAAACACCATATATTTT	CASSLGVNGNTIYF
NA	TRBD2	TRBV5-4	TRBJ2-1	TGTGCCAGCAGCTTGGGAGCGGGGGACTACAATGAGCAGTTCTTC	CASSLGAGDYNEQFF
NA	TRBD2	TRBV6-5	TRBJ2-1	TGTGCCAGCAGCAACAAGCTAGCGGGAGTCAATGAGCAGTTCTTC	CASSNKLAGVNEQFF
NA	NA	TRBV21-1	TRBJ1-1	TGTGCCAGCAGCCGTGACCCTAGGGGGTCTAGTGAAGCTTTCTTT	CASSRDPRGSSEAFF
NA	NA	TRBV4-2	TRBJ2-5	TGTGCCAGCAGCCCCTACCGCTCACGGGAGACCCAGTACTTC	CASSPYRSRETQYF
NA	NA	TRBV11-2	TRBJ2-2	TGTGCCAGCAGCTTACCACCGAACACCGGGGAGCTGTTTTTT	CASSLPPNTGELFF
few	NA	TRBV19	TRBJ2-2	TGTGCCAGCAGACCGACAGGAGGTTTAGCCGGGGAGCTGTTTTTT	CASRPTGGLAGELFF
NA	NA	TRBV27	TRBJ1-5	TGTGCCAGCAGTTTCACCGGGACAAGTAGCAATCAGCCCCAGCATTTT	CASSFTGTSSNQPQHF
NA	TRBD1	TRBV7-9	TRBJ2-1	TGTGCCAGCAGTAACAGGGGATCTTTCAATGAGCAGTTCTTC	CASSNRGSFNEQFF
NA	NA	TRBV7-3	TRBJ1-2	TGTGCCAGCAGCCTAAACCCTGGGGGGACGGACTATGGCTACACCTTC	CASSLNPGGTDYGYTF
NA	TRBD2	TRBV19	TRBJ2-1	TGTGCCAGTAGTATAGGAACTAGCGGGAATGAGCAGTTCTTC	CASSIGTSGNEQFF
many	NA	TRBV6-6	TRBJ1-6	TGTGCCAGCAGTTACGCTGAAGGAGGAGATTCACCCCTCCACTTT	CASSYAEGGDSPLHF
NA	NA	TRBV5-4	TRBJ2-7	TGTGCCAGCAGCCCGGACGCTTACTCCTACGAGCAGTACTTC	CASSPDAYSYEQYF
few	NA	TRBV4-3	TRBJ1-3	TGCGCCAGCAGCCTGATTTGGGGAAACACCATATATTTT	CASSLIWGNTIYF
once	TRBD2	TRBV5-6	TRBJ2-7	TGTGCCAGCAGCCCTACTAGCGGGAGGGCCTTGGAGCAGTACTTC	CASSPTSGRALEQYF
NA	NA	TRBV18	TRBJ2-7	TGTGCCAGCTCACCACCGGGACTCATCTCCTACGAGCAGTACTTC	CASSPPGLISYEQYF
NA	TRBD2	TRBV15	TRBJ2-5	TGTGCCATTCGAGGAGCGGGGGGGCTGGAGACCCAGTACTTC	CAIRGAGGLETQYF
NA	TRBD2	TRBV29-1	TRBJ2-1	TGCAGCGTCCGCGGGACTAGCGGCCTTGACAATGAGCAGTTCTTC	CSVRGTSGLDNEQFF
NA	NA	TRBV27	TRBJ2-7	TGTGCCAGCAGTCACCGGGACATCACCTACGAGCAGTACTTC	CASSHRDITYEQYF
NA	NA	TRBV4-1	TRBJ2-1	TGCGCCAGCAGCCAGTATCGCCTCTCGGATGAGCAGTTCTTC	CASSQYRLSDEQFF
NA	NA	TRBV5-6	TRBJ1-2	TGTGCCAGCAGCTTATTAAGGTTGAGCTATGGCTACACCTTC	CASSLLRLSYGYTF
NA	TRBD2	TRBV7-2	TRBJ2-1	TGTGCCAGCAGCTTACTCGCGGGAGGGAAAAATGAGCAGTTCTTC	CASSLLAGGKNEQFF
NA	TRBD1	TRBV18	TRBJ1-1	TGTGCCAGCTCACCACAAACGGGAACAGGGGGCATGAACACTGAAGCTTTCTTT	CASSPQTGTGGMNTEAFF